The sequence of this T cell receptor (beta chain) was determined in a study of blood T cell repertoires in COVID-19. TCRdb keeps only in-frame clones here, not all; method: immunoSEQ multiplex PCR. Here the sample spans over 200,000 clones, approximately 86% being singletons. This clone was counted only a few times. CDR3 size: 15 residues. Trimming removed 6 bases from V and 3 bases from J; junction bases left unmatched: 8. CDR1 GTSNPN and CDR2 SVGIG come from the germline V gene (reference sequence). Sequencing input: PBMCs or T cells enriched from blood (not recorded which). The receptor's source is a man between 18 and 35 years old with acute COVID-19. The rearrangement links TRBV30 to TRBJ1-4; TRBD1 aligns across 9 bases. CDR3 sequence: CACAGTGHANEKLFF. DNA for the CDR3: TGTGCCTGTGCCGGGACAGGGCATGCTAATGAAAAACTGTTTTTT.